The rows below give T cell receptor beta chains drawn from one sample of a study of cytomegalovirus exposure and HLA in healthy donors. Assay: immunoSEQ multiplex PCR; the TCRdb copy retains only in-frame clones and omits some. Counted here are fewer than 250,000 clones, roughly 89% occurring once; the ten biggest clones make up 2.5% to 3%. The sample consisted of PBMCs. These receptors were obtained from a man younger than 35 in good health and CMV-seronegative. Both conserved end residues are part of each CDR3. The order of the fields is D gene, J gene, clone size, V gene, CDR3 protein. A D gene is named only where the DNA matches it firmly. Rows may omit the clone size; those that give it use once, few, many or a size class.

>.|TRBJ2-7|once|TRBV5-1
CASSLFQGPHEQYF
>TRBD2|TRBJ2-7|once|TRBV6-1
CASAGGSAYEQYF
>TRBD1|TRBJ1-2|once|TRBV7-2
CASSQGQGAGYGYTF
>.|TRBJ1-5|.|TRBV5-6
CASSLAQKNQPQHF
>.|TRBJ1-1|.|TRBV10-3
CATQTVGTEAFF
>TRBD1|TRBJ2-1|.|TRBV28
CASSSGGKYNEQFF
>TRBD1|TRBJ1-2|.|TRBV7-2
CASSRQTRTGSGYTF
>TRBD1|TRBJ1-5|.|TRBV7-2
CASSLGGQPRNQPQHF
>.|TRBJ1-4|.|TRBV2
CASSPGTPTNEKLFF
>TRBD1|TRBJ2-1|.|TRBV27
CASSLGTGEQFF
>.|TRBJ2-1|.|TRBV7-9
CASSSDWTYNEQFF
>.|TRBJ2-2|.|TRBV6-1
CASRDLTGSTGELFF
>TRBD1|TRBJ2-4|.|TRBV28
CASRGRDSGPKNIQYF
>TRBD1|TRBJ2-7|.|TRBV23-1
CASSPQGAPEQYF